The 14 T cell receptor beta chains reported below all come from one sample, sequenced in a study of blood T cell repertoires in COVID-19 (dated by TCRdb to 2019 to 2021). Libraries were constructed by the immunoSEQ multiplex PCR assay. TCRdb mirrors the immuneACCESS table, restricted to in-frame sequences. Some clones are absent from its copies; in checked studies, under half trace to an unresolved V gene, and the reason for the others is unknown. The sample table records about 210,000 clones; roughly 80% of these occur just once. The top ten clonotypes cover 5.2% of the sample. The sequencing input was peripheral blood. The receptors derive from a woman in her 70s with COVID-19, enrolled during active disease.

CDR3: CASSYSTGGDTEAFF. CDR3 sequence (DNA): TGTGCCAGCAGTTACTCGACCGGGGGGGACACTGAAGCTTTCTTT. The V and J genes are TRBV6-5 and TRBJ1-1; possible D gene TRBD1, 5 bases. V gave up 0 bases and J gave up 3 bases, with 11 bases separating them. Germline V gives CDR1 MNHEY, CDR2 SVGAGI. The CDR3 covers 15 residues.

As DNA, the CDR3 is TGTGCCAGCAGCACACCCGGGACTCGGAACACTGAAGCTTTCTTT. Translation: CASSTPGTRNTEAFF. The chain couples TRBV28 to TRBJ1-1; D perhaps matches TRBD1 (5 bases). CDR1 and CDR2 (germline): MDHEN, SYDVKM. V was trimmed by 6 bases and J by 1 base, leaving 15 bases between them. The CDR3 sequence is 15 residues long.

At least ten counts were recorded for this clone. V gene TRBV6-5 combines with J gene TRBJ1-4; D is perhaps TRBD1 (5 bases). The CDR3 contains 14 residues. Trimming took 2 bases from V and 8 from J, leaving 12 bases between them. The V gene's germline CDR1 is MNHEY and CDR2 SVGAGI. The CDR3 coding sequence is TGTGCCAGCAGTTACAGGGGCGCGAGAGAAAAACTGTTTTTT. It is translated as CASSYRGAREKLFF.

This sequence joins TRBV19 and TRBJ2-1; 9 bases agree with TRBD2. Per germline, CDR1 LNHDA and CDR2 SQIVND (reference sequence). The CDR3 runs to 17 residues. The ends lost 4 bases at V and 5 bases at J; junction bases unmatched: 12. CDR3 sequence reads: CASSTSRGGRGHNEQFF. DNA of the CDR3: TGTGCCAGTAGTACCTCGCGGGGCGGGAGGGGCCACAATGAGCAGTTCTTC.

The V call is TRBV10-3, the J call TRBJ2-7; 7 bases match TRBD1. The J segment lost 4 bases and the V segment lost 0 bases, leaving 15 bases of the junction unmatched. CDR3 size: 18 residues. In germline, CDR1 is ENHRY, CDR2 SYGVKD. The CDR3 protein is CAISESSKDRVGPYEQYF. The CDR3 nucleotides read TGTGCCATCAGTGAGTCGTCAAAAGACAGGGTGGGCCCTTACGAGCAGTACTTC.

This chain uses TRBV19 with TRBJ2-1; 8 bases map to TRBD1. The CDR3 runs to 15 residues. V dropped 3 bases and J dropped 8; count of bases not matched to a gene: 9. CDR1 and CDR2 (germline): LNHDA, SQIVND (reference sequence). The CDR3 reads CASSMGTGQTYEQFF. CDR3 DNA: TGTGCCAGTAGTATGGGGACAGGTCAAACGTATGAGCAGTTCTTC.

The chain carries TRBV27 and TRBJ2-3; maybe TRBD2 (5 bases). Deletions cut 3 bases from V and 5 bases from J, with 9 bases between. The CDR3 runs 13 residues. Germline CDR1 MNHEY, CDR2 SMNVEV (reference sequence). In DNA, the CDR3 is TGTGCCAGCAGTTTGAGGGTGGGAGATACGCAGTATTTT. Translated, it gives CASSLRVGDTQYF.

This chain uses TRBV7-8 with TRBJ2-5, with a tentative D call TRBD1 (6 bases). Germline V gene sequence: CDR1 SGHVS, CDR2 FQNEAQ. This CDR3 contains 15 residues. V lost 5 bases and J lost 2, with 15 bases in between. CDR3 residues: CASSNPRGNQETQYF. In DNA form, the CDR3 reads TGTGCCAGCAGCAATCCGAGGGGGAATCAAGAGACCCAGTACTTC.

This clone was observed a single time. The chain uses TRBV28 and TRBJ2-7; 10 bases align to TRBD2. From germline, CDR1 is MDHEN and CDR2 SYDVKM. This CDR3 comprises 13 residues. V lost 6 bases to trimming and J lost 4 bases; unmatched junction nucleotides: 3. The CDR3 spells CASRTSGIYEQYF. CDR3 DNA sequence: TGTGCCAGCAGAACTAGCGGGATTTACGAGCAGTACTTC.

V is TRBV5-8 and J is TRBJ1-4, with D unresolved. Germline values: CDR1 SGHTS, CDR2 YDEGEE. The ends were cut back, 1 base at V and 7 bases at J, with 8 bases in the middle. This CDR3 has 13 amino acids. The CDR3 nucleotides are TGTGCCAGCAGCTTGCGGGGTGGTGAAAAACTGTTTTTT. It specifies CASSLRGGEKLFF.

V and J are TRBV19 and TRBJ1-2, with TRBD1 identical over 9 bases. This CDR3 is 12 amino acids long. V trimming: 9 bases; J trimming: 5 bases; junction bases outside the gene matches: 4. Germline values: CDR1 LNHDA, CDR2 SQIVND (reference sequence). The CDR3 loop reads CASRQGDYGYTF. CDR3 nucleotide sequence: TGTGCCAGCAGACAGGGGGATTATGGCTACACCTTC.

This chain connects TRBV29-1 to TRBJ2-3; 7 positions match TRBD2. CDR1 and CDR2 (germline): SQVTM, ANQGSEA. V gave up 4 bases and J gave up 5 bases; unmatched junction bases: 12. This CDR3 is built from 15 residues. The CDR3 DNA is TGCAGCGTTGTCGGGGGGTTCGCTTCGAAAGATACGCAGTATTTT. It encodes CSVVGGFASKDTQYF.

This chain uses TRBV18 with TRBJ2-7, with D possibly being TRBD1 (5 bases). There are 14 residues in the CDR3. In germline, CDR1 is KGHSH, CDR2 LQKENI. Trimming removed 4 bases at V and 5 bases at J, with 15 bases between. The CDR3 sequence: CASSLQGKMNEQYF. Here the CDR3 DNA reads TGTGCCAGCTCACTGCAGGGTAAAATGAACGAGCAGTACTTC.

This sequence joins TRBV5-1 and TRBJ2-1; 12 bases agree with TRBD2. CDR1 and CDR2 from the germline V gene are SGHRS and YFSETQ. Trimming at V came to 4 bases and at J to 0 bases, leaving 5 bases not matched to a gene. This CDR3 region has 17 residues. CDR3 amino acids: CASSAMTSGSSYNEQFF. Here the CDR3 DNA reads TGCGCCAGCAGCGCCATGACTAGCGGGAGCTCCTACAATGAGCAGTTCTTC.